Listed below are T cell receptor beta chains from one sample, sequenced in a study of human T cells and chemical hapten exposure. Via MiXCR, TCRdb re-called the RACE reads, giving one row per CDR3 protein. The sample yields more than 90,000 distinct CDR3 sequences, about 10% seen once. The specimen was whole blood, collected in connection with sensitization to the hapten diphenylcyclopropenone (DPC). The receptor source for this set is a woman aged 40 to 50 with alopecia areata. Some clones in this sample may be carry-over from other donors' samples. Both conserved end residues are part of each CDR3. D genes are given only for firm matches. Clone size is given for some rows only: seen once, a few or many times, or a class if the clone is expanded.

V gene	clone size	J gene	CDR3 length	D gene	CDR3 DNA	CDR3 protein
TRBV7-2	many	TRBJ1-2	13	TRBD1	TGTGCCAGCAGCTTACAGGGACAGTATGGCTACACCTTC	CASSLQGQYGYTF
TRBV6-5	medium-sized	TRBJ2-7	11	NA	TGTGCCAGCAGTTACGGGGGCGAGCAGTACTTC	CASSYGGEQYF
TRBV5-6	few	TRBJ2-5	13	TRBD2	TGTGCCCTCTGGGGGGGGGTCCAAGAGACCCAGTACTTC	CALWGGVQETQYF
TRBV2	few	TRBJ2-1	15	TRBD1	TGTGCCAGCAGTCGGGACAGGGAGTCCTACAATGAGCAGTTCTTC	CASSRDRESYNEQFF
TRBV5-1	many	TRBJ2-7	12	NA	TGCGCCAGCAGCTTGGAGGGTAGCGAGCAGTACTTC	CASSLEGSEQYF
TRBV11-2	NA	TRBJ2-7	16	NA	TGTGCCAGCAGCCCCATCAACCCTAGACAGACCTACGAGCAGTACTTC	CASSPINPRQTYEQYF
TRBV7-3	few	TRBJ1-1	14	TRBD1	TGTGCCAGCAGCTTCGGGACAGACAACACTGAAGCTTTCTTT	CASSFGTDNTEAFF
TRBV20-1	NA	TRBJ1-1	15	NA	TGCAGTGCTAGAGACCCCACGGGGGGGGGCACTGAAGCTTTCTTT	CSARDPTGGGTEAFF
TRBV9	many	TRBJ2-2	14	NA	TGTGCCAGCAGCGTATCCCAGGGACCCGGGGAGCTGTTTTTT	CASSVSQGPGELFF
TRBV20-1	NA	TRBJ1-4	14	NA	TGCAGTGCTAGAGTTCGGGGGGTTGCTGAAAAACTGTTTTTT	CSARVRGVAEKLFF
TRBV7-8	NA	TRBJ2-7	14	NA	TGTGCCAGCAGCCAACCCAGGGGATCCCACGAGCAGTACTTC	CASSQPRGSHEQYF
TRBV30	NA	TRBJ2-7	14	TRBD1	TGTGCCTGGAGTGTACGGACAGGGGGCTATGAGCAGTACTTC	CAWSVRTGGYEQYF
TRBV28	NA	TRBJ2-2	14	TRBD1	TGTGCCAGCATAAGGACAGGGAACACCGGGGAGCTGTTTTTT	CASIRTGNTGELFF
TRBV29-1	many	TRBJ2-2	16	TRBD2	TGCAGCGTTGGGGCTAGCGGGAGGCACGACACCGGGGAGCTGTTTTTT	CSVGASGRHDTGELFF
TRBV6-6	few	TRBJ2-2	15	NA	TGTGCCAGCAGCCCCTCGACGGGGCCGACCGGGGAGCTGTTTTTT	CASSPSTGPTGELFF
TRBV28	few	TRBJ2-7	13	NA	TGTGCCAGCAAAGGGACGGCGTTTTACGAGCAGTACTTC	CASKGTAFYEQYF
TRBV10-3	NA	TRBJ2-2	15	TRBD1	TGTGCCATCAGGGGGACAGGTTCTTCGACCGGGGAGCTGTTTTTT	CAIRGTGSSTGELFF
TRBV20-1	few	TRBJ2-1	17	NA	TGCAGTGCCAGTTCAGGGGCCGACCTTTCTCCCTACAATGAGCAGTTCTTC	CSASSGADLSPYNEQFF
TRBV25-1	few	TRBJ1-2	13	NA	TGTGCCAGCAGTGGGGGGGGCATATATGGCTACACCTTC	CASSGGGIYGYTF
TRBV5-1	NA	TRBJ1-1	15	NA	TGCGCCAGCAGCTTGATTCCGGGTATGAACACTGAAGCTTTCTTT	CASSLIPGMNTEAFF
TRBV19	few	TRBJ2-2	15	TRBD1	TGTGCCAGTTACCGGGACAGGGGGAACACCGGGGAGCTGTTTTTT	CASYRDRGNTGELFF
TRBV7-9	many	TRBJ1-1	14	NA	TGTGCCAGCAGCTTATACAGGGCCGTCACTGAAGCTTTCTTT	CASSLYRAVTEAFF
TRBV12-3/TRBV12-4	many	TRBJ1-3	16	NA	TGTGCCAGCAGTGGAGGAAGTCGCTTAGCTGGAAACACCATATATTTT	CASSGGSRLAGNTIYF
TRBV6-2/TRBV6-3	many	TRBJ1-2	13	TRBD1	TGTGCCAGCAGTTTGGGACAGTACTTTGGCTACACCTTC	CASSLGQYFGYTF
TRBV19	few	TRBJ1-2	17	TRBD1	TGTGCCAGTAGGACCGTCGACAGGGATCTTTCCAACTATGGCTACACCTTC	CASRTVDRDLSNYGYTF
TRBV20-1	few	TRBJ2-7	12	NA	TGCAGTGCTAGCCCCGCTGCCTGGGAGCAGTACTTC	CSASPAAWEQYF
TRBV12-3/TRBV12-4	many	TRBJ1-2	13	NA	TGTGCCAGCACCCCTCAGGGGATCTATGGCTACACCTTC	CASTPQGIYGYTF
TRBV29-1	NA	TRBJ1-1	10	NA	TGCAGCGCCCAAGCCACTGAAGCTTTCTTT	CSAQATEAFF
TRBV25-1	many	TRBJ2-7	14	NA	TGTGCCAGCGGTGGCCAAGGAGTCTCCTACGAGCAGTACTTC	CASGGQGVSYEQYF
TRBV20-1	NA	TRBJ2-1	14	TRBD2	TGCAGTGCCAACCCGGGACTAGGAGGCAATGAGCAGTTCTTC	CSANPGLGGNEQFF
TRBV18	many	TRBJ2-7	17	NA	TGTGCCAGCTCGACACCGTTCAACATTCAGAGCTCCTACGAGCAGTACTTC	CASSTPFNIQSSYEQYF
TRBV5-1	many	TRBJ2-1	14	TRBD1	TGCGCCAGCAGCCGGCAGGGGGAGATCAATGAGCAGTTCTTC	CASSRQGEINEQFF
TRBV19	many	TRBJ2-3	15	TRBD2	TGTGCCAGTAGTATGCCAGCGGGAGGGCCAGATACGCAGTATTTT	CASSMPAGGPDTQYF
TRBV6-2/TRBV6-3	NA	TRBJ2-7	17	NA	TGTGCCAGCAGTTACTCGAGAGAACAGAATCACCCCTACGAGCAGTACTTC	CASSYSREQNHPYEQYF
TRBV5-6	NA	TRBJ2-7	14	NA	TGTGCCAGCACCCTACTAGAGGGGAGATACGAGCAGTACTTC	CASTLLEGRYEQYF
TRBV29-1	few	TRBJ2-7	16	TRBD2	TGCAGCGTAGATGGACTAGCGGGAGCTTTTTCCTACGAGCAGTACTTC	CSVDGLAGAFSYEQYF
TRBV14	few	TRBJ1-4	17	NA	TGTGCCAGCAGCCAAGAAATGGTCGTAGGGGGTAATGAAAAACTGTTTTTT	CASSQEMVVGGNEKLFF
TRBV6-2/TRBV6-3	NA	TRBJ1-5	15	NA	TGTGCCAGCAGTTATTGGGCTGGTAGCAATCAGCCCCAGCATTTT	CASSYWAGSNQPQHF
TRBV7-8	few	TRBJ1-1	13	NA	TGTGCCAGCAGCTTATGGAGGGACACTGAAGCTTTCTTT	CASSLWRDTEAFF
TRBV19	many	TRBJ1-5	15	TRBD1	TGTGCCAGTAGTTCCCAGGGGGGGAGCAATCAGCCCCAGCATTTT	CASSSQGGSNQPQHF
TRBV11-2	many	TRBJ2-1	17	NA	TGTGCCAGCAGTCGCCACAGACAGGTCAACAACTACAATGAGCAGTTCTTC	CASSRHRQVNNYNEQFF
TRBV10-2	NA	TRBJ2-2	14	NA	TGCGCCAGCAAGCCGATAGGGGGAACCGGGGAGCTGTTTTTT	CASKPIGGTGELFF
TRBV7-2	NA	TRBJ1-2	15	NA	TGTGCCAGCAGCCCGCTGGCGTCCTGGGACTATGGCTACACCTTC	CASSPLASWDYGYTF
TRBV9	NA	TRBJ1-3	15	NA	TGTGCCAGCAGCGCCTGGGGGGGCGACGGAAACACCATATATTTT	CASSAWGGDGNTIYF
TRBV30	many	TRBJ2-7	14	TRBD1	TGTGCCTGGAGCTCCGGGACAGGGTTCTACGAGCAGTACTTC	CAWSSGTGFYEQYF
TRBV20-1	many	TRBJ2-4	15	NA	TGCAGTGTTATCAGATCAGGAGAAACCAAAAACATTCAGTACTTC	CSVIRSGETKNIQYF
TRBV7-6	NA	TRBJ1-1	13	NA	TGTGCCAGCAGCTTAGAGAGGGGTTCTGAAGCTTTCTTT	CASSLERGSEAFF
TRBV12-3/TRBV12-4	few	TRBJ2-1	14	TRBD1	TGTGCCAGCAGACCGGACAGGGGTCATGATGAGCAGTTCTTC	CASRPDRGHDEQFF
TRBV20-1	NA	TRBJ1-5	14	TRBD1	TGCAGTGCCATCGGGACAGGGAGATATCAGCCCCAGCATTTT	CSAIGTGRYQPQHF
TRBV11-2	few	TRBJ2-7	16	TRBD2	TGTGCCAGCAGCTCATCCCCGGGACTAGTCCTCTACGAGCAGTACTTC	CASSSSPGLVLYEQYF
TRBV28	many	TRBJ1-5	16	TRBD1	TGTGCCAGCCGCTCCGCCGAACAGGGGGCAAATCAGCCCCAGCATTTT	CASRSAEQGANQPQHF
TRBV19	many	TRBJ2-1	15	TRBD2	TGTGCCAGTAGTATGCCAGCGGGAGCTAGCAATGAGCAGTTCTTC	CASSMPAGASNEQFF
TRBV6-2/TRBV6-3	many	TRBJ2-4	13	NA	TGTGCCAGCAGTTACGCAGGGGTAAACATTCAGTACTTC	CASSYAGVNIQYF
TRBV9	many	TRBJ2-6	19	NA	TGTGCCAGCAGCGTCCGGCCCTACGGAGGAAGCTCTGGGGCCAACGTCCTGACTTTC	CASSVRPYGGSSGANVLTF
TRBV4-3	NA	TRBJ1-1	15	NA	TGCGCCAGCAGCCAAGAGTTAGCAGCTACCATTGAAGCTTTCTTT	CASSQELAATIEAFF
TRBV29-1	few	TRBJ2-2	16	NA	TGCAGCGTTCTTAGCGGCCGGGCGTCGGACACCGGGGAGCTGTTTTTT	CSVLSGRASDTGELFF
TRBV20-1	NA	TRBJ1-3	14	NA	TGCAGTGCCGCAAACAGGGTTTCTGAAAACACCATATATTTT	CSAANRVSENTIYF